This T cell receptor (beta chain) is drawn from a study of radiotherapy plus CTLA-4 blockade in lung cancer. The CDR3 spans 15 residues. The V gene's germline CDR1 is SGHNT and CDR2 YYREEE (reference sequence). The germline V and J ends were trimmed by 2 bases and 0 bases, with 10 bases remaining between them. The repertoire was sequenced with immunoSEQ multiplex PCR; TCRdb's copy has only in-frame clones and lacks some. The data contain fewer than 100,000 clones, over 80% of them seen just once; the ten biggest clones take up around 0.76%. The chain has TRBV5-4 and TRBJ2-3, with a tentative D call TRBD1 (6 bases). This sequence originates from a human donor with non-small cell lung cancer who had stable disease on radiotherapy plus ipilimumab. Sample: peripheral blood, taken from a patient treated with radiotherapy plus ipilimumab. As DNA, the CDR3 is TGTGCCAGCAGCTTTGGGGGCCAGAGCACAGATACGCAGTATTTT. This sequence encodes CASSFGGQSTDTQYF.